This entry lists 24 T cell receptor beta chains sequenced from one sample in a study of blood T cell repertoires in COVID-19. The method was immunoSEQ multiplex PCR; TCRdb's version includes in-frame clones alone and lacks a portion of them. The data show some 100,000 clones, approximately 80% seen once. The sample taken for sequencing was peripheral blood. These receptor sequences come from a man in his fifties or sixties with acute or convalescent COVID-19.

The V and J genes are TRBV7-9 and TRBJ1-1, with D possibly being TRBD1 (5 bases). This CDR3 is 16 amino acids long. With 1 base removed from V and 0 bases from J, the gap between germline ends came to 12 bases. The germline V gene has CDR1 SEHNR and CDR2 FQNEAQ (reference sequence). The CDR3 coding sequence is TGTGCCAGCAGCTTAGAGGCAGGGCAAATGAACACTGAAGCTTTCTTT. Amino acid sequence: CASSLEAGQMNTEAFF.

The chain couples TRBV28 to TRBJ2-3; tentatively, D is TRBD2 (5 bases). The CDR3 has 16 residues. CDR1 and CDR2 (germline): MDHEN, SYDVKM. The V and J ends lost 7 bases and 1 base respectively, with 18 bases between them. The CDR3 coding sequence is TGTGCCAGCACTGTTGGGCGGGCCTGGGGCACAGATACGCAGTATTTT. It encodes CASTVGRAWGTDTQYF.

The chain joins TRBV4-1 to TRBJ2-1; weak D call: TRBD2 (6 bases). With 5 bases removed from V and 9 bases from J, the gap between germline ends came to 11 bases. Germline CDR1 is MGHRA and CDR2 is YSYEKL. The CDR3 extends over 12 amino acids. The CDR3 sequence: CASSLSGVEQFF. The CDR3, as DNA: TGCGCCAGCAGCTTATCGGGAGTTGAGCAGTTCTTC.

J is TRBJ2-5 and V is TRBV5-1; the match to TRBD2 covers 8 bases. CDR1 is SGHRS, CDR2 YFSETQ, per germline. This CDR3 spans 14 amino acids. The ends lost 3 bases at V and 2 bases at J; junction bases unmatched: 3. Written as DNA, the CDR3 is TGCGCCAGCAGCTATAGCGGGGATCAAGAGACCCAGTACTTC. Its protein product is CASSYSGDQETQYF.

This clone appeared a single time. The CDR3 nucleotides read TGCGCCAGCAGCCAAGAGACTAGCGACTACAATGAGCAGTTCTTC. Its protein product is CASSQETSDYNEQFF. The chain links TRBV4-1 to TRBJ2-1; 8 nucleotides line up with TRBD2. V lost 0 bases, J lost 3 bases, and 1 base stayed unmatched. This CDR3 comprises 15 residues. Per the germline V gene, CDR1 is MGHRA and CDR2 is YSYEKL.

This rearrangement joins TRBV6-5 to TRBJ2-7, with 12 bases identical to TRBD2. CDR1 is MNHEY, CDR2 SVGAGI, per germline. This CDR3 contains 15 residues. V was pared by 5 bases and J by 4 bases, with 6 bases of the junction left unmatched. The DNA for the CDR3 is TGTGCCAGCAGTCCCCTAGCGGGGGGGGGTTACGAGCAGTACTTC. Its protein product is CASSPLAGGGYEQYF.

This clone was found a few times. The V call is TRBV6-6, the J call TRBJ2-7; tentatively, D is TRBD1 (6 bases). Germline V gives CDR1 MNHNY, CDR2 SVGAGI (reference sequence). Between the trimmed V and J ends, which lost 5 bases and 7 bases, there was a span of 24 bases. The CDR3 runs to 16 residues. In DNA, the CDR3 is TGTGCCAGCAGTACCACAACCGGGACACGTCTACGGGAGCAGTACTTC. Its protein product is CASSTTTGTRLREQYF.

J is TRBJ1-3 and V is TRBV5-6, with D perhaps TRBD1 (6 bases). Germline assignment: CDR1 SGHDT and CDR2 YYEEEE. The length of the CDR3 is 13 residues. V lost 5 bases, J lost 4 bases, and 10 bases lay in between. Written as DNA, the CDR3 is TGTGCCAGCAGTCCAGGGGTCGGAAACACCATATATTTT. Amino acid sequence: CASSPGVGNTIYF.

The V call is TRBV6-1, the J call TRBJ1-5; perhaps TRBD1 as D (6 bases). The length of the CDR3 is 15 residues. Trimming took 1 base from V and 1 from J, leaving 8 bases between them. The germline gives CDR1 MNHNS, CDR2 SASEGT. DNA of the CDR3: TGTGCCAGCAGTGAAGTGCAGGGGAGCAATCAGCCCCAGCATTTT. Its protein product is CASSEVQGSNQPQHF.

The chain links TRBV2 to TRBJ2-7; no clear D. Germline V gene data show CDR1 as SNHLY and CDR2 as FYNNEI. The CDR3 has 15 residues. With 0 bases removed from V and 5 bases from J, the gap between germline ends came to 14 bases. CDR3 residues: CASSEALGPLNEQYF. CDR3 coding DNA: TGTGCCAGCAGTGAAGCGCTTGGCCCCTTGAACGAGCAGTACTTC.

This clone has only a few counts. V is TRBV9 and J is TRBJ1-4; 7 nucleotides line up with TRBD1. The CDR3 has 15 residues. Germline lookup yields CDR1 SGDLS and CDR2 YYNGEE. Germline trimming cut 3 bases from V and 2 bases from J; bases unmatched to any gene: 4. CDR3 nucleotide sequence: TGTGCCAGCAGCGCGACAGGGTCCACTAATGAAAAACTGTTTTTT. Encoded protein: CASSATGSTNEKLFF.

The chain joins TRBV11-2 to TRBJ1-5; D remains ambiguous. The germline gives CDR1 SGHAT, CDR2 FQNNGV. V was cut by 5 bases and J by 3 bases, with 5 bases left in between. This CDR3 has 12 amino acids. CDR3 residues: CASSLLNQPQHF. The CDR3 coding sequence is TGTGCCAGCAGCCTCCTCAATCAGCCCCAGCATTTT.

The gene calls are TRBV28 and TRBJ1-1; 9 nucleotides align to TRBD1. This CDR3 region has 15 residues. J gave up 0 bases and V 6 bases, and 5 bases lay outside the gene matches. The germline V gene has CDR1 MDHEN and CDR2 SYDVKM. The CDR3 is CASRGQGRMNTEAFF. The CDR3 region has the DNA TGTGCCAGCAGGGGACAGGGCCGTATGAACACTGAAGCTTTCTTT.

The chain employs TRBV7-8 and TRBJ2-1; 7 bases are shared with TRBD2. This CDR3 is 13 amino acids long. The J segment lost 9 bases and the V segment lost 5 bases, leaving 7 bases of the junction unmatched. CDR1 is SGHVS, CDR2 FQNEAQ, per germline. The chain's CDR3 is CASSVLATAEQFF. DNA of the CDR3: TGTGCCAGCAGCGTACTAGCGACGGCTGAGCAGTTCTTC.

J is TRBJ2-3 and V is TRBV5-1; 9 bases map to TRBD2. The CDR3 contains 15 residues. The germline CDR1 and CDR2 sequences are SGHRS and YFSETQ. With 4 bases clipped from V and 3 bases from J, the junction kept 6 bases outside the gene matches. CDR3 sequence: CASSHGSGRTDTQYF. As DNA, the CDR3 is TGCGCCAGCAGCCACGGGAGCGGGAGGACAGATACGCAGTATTTT. Complete variable domain (other parts from reference TRBV5-1 and TRBJ2-3): KAGVTQTPRYLIKTRGQQVTLSCSPISGHRSVSWYQQTPGQGLQFLFEYFSETQRNKGNFPGRFSGRQFSNSRSEMNVSTLELGDSALYLCASSHGSGRTDTQYFGPGTRLTVL.

The chain links TRBV28 to TRBJ1-5; TRBD1 agrees at 9 bases. The J segment lost 7 bases and the V segment lost 5 bases, leaving 6 bases of the junction unmatched. CDR1 and CDR2 (germline): MDHEN, SYDVKM. The CDR3 is 14 residues long. The CDR3: CASSGDRVNQPQHF. The CDR3 nucleotides read TGTGCCAGCAGTGGGGACAGGGTGAACCAGCCCCAGCATTTT.

The chain uses TRBV3-1 (or the pseudogene TRBV3-2) and TRBJ1-5; the match to TRBD1 covers 11 bases. CDR1 is LGHDT and CDR2 is YNNKEL in the germline V gene (reference sequence). The CDR3 runs to 16 residues. The ends lost 1 base at V and 2 bases at J; junction bases unmatched: 1. The DNA of the CDR3 is TGTGCCAGCAGCCAAGGGACAGGGGGCGGCAATCAGCCCCAGCATTTT. Translation: CASSQGTGGGNQPQHF.

The V and J genes are TRBV4-1 and TRBJ2-3, with D maybe TRBD1 (5 bases). Trimming left V 1 base short and J 2 bases short, with 7 bases between. Per germline, CDR1 MGHRA and CDR2 YSYEKL. This CDR3 spans 14 amino acids. Written as DNA, the CDR3 is TGCGCCAGCAGCCAAGGGACAAACACAGATACGCAGTATTTT. Its translation is CASSQGTNTDTQYF.

The J gene is TRBJ2-3, the V gene TRBV5-4; D remains ambiguous. The CDR3 sequence is 15 residues long. V lost 4 bases and J 6 bases, leaving 18 bases between the germline ends. The V gene's germline CDR1 is SGHNT and CDR2 YYREEE (reference sequence). Here the CDR3 DNA reads TGTGCCAGCAGCGTTGCGGCGTCCTCCTTCGATACGCAGTATTTT. This sequence encodes CASSVAASSFDTQYF.

This clone was recorded a few times. This chain links TRBV9 with TRBJ1-5; weak D call: TRBD1 (5 bases). This CDR3 comprises 15 residues. Between the trimmed V and J ends, which lost 7 bases and 11 bases, there was a span of 25 bases. CDR1 and CDR2 from the germline V gene are SGDLS and YYNGEE. The CDR3 protein is CASPGTRQSDRAQHF. The CDR3 nucleotides read TGTGCCAGCCCCGGAACGCGACAGTCGGATAGGGCCCAGCATTTT.

V gene TRBV6-4 combines with J gene TRBJ1-6; 9 bases are a match to TRBD1. This CDR3 spans 15 amino acids. Unmatched junction bases numbered 9, after V lost 4 bases and J lost 11 bases. The germline V gene has CDR1 MRHNA and CDR2 SNTAGT. The CDR3 DNA follows: TGTGCCAGCAGTGCCCTGACAGGGGGTGAAGCACCCCTCCACTTT. This gives the protein CASSALTGGEAPLHF.

This clone was seen a few times. J is TRBJ2-7 and V is TRBV2; D call uncertain. In germline, CDR1 is SNHLY, CDR2 FYNNEI. CDR3 length equals 15 residues. The V end lost 1 base, the J end lost 0 bases, and 10 bases lay between the germline ends. CDR3 sequence: CASSEVSESSYEQYF. The CDR3 DNA is TGTGCCAGCAGTGAAGTGAGCGAAAGCTCCTACGAGCAGTACTTC.

This clone was seen a few times. The chain couples TRBV6-4 to TRBJ2-1, with 8 bases that match TRBD2. The V and J ends lost 2 bases and 6 bases, in that order; junction bases with no gene match: 0. The CDR3 runs to 13 residues. Germline-derived CDR1 and CDR2 are MRHNA and SNTAGT. The CDR3 nucleotides are TGTGCCAGCAGTGACGGGACTAGCAATGAGCAGTTCTTC. It is translated as CASSDGTSNEQFF.

This clone was recorded once. The V call is TRBV2, the J call TRBJ1-5; no clear D. Germline-derived CDR1 and CDR2 are SNHLY and FYNNEI. Trimming removed 8 bases at V and 6 bases at J, with 14 bases between. The CDR3 covers 13 residues. The chain's CDR3 is CASLFATGQPQHF. DNA for the CDR3: TGTGCCAGCTTATTCGCTACGGGTCAGCCCCAGCATTTT.